Below, one T cell receptor beta chain is given with its context. Its specificity is unknown. This sample is part of a study of CD8 T cells in Susac syndrome. Study-level information: At blood draw, Susac syndrome patients were therapy-naive, on corticosteroids, or on intravenous immunoglobulin alone.

Study conclusions and caveats: CD4+ repertoires of Susac syndrome patients lacked detectable clonal expansion.

In germline, CDR1 is SGHNT, CDR2 YYREEE (reference sequence). There are 16 residues in the CDR3. The J segment lost 7 bases and the V segment lost 4 bases, leaving 13 bases of the junction unmatched. In blood CD8+ and CD4+ T cells, TCR beta underwent sequencing. Roughly 0.45 to 1 ug RNA was reverse transcribed with random hexamers. Amplification of TCR beta CDR3 was carried out by immunoSEQ multiplex PCR, which covered 54 Vbeta and 13 Jbeta segments. TCRdb recomputed calls from the immunoSEQ multiplex PCR reads with MiXCR, one row per CDR3 protein. The profile covers 150,000 to 190,000 distinct CDR3 sequences, with approximately 95% appearing a single time and 0.16% taken by the ten largest.

Sequenced: CD4+ T cells from PBMCs. This chain connects TRBV5-4 to TRBJ1-4; 7 bases match TRBD1. This sequence was found in a human donor with Susac syndrome. The CDR3 DNA is TGTGCCAGCAGCATGGGACAGCCGGGGAACAGTGAAAAACTGTTTTTT. This sequence encodes CASSMGQPGNSEKLFF.